Listed below are T cell receptor beta chains from one sample, sequenced in a study of shared clonotypes between healthy human individuals. Sequencing used immunoSEQ multiplex PCR; TCRdb keeps in-frame clones, though not all of them. The table shows approximately 1.5 million clones, with 95% to 99% occurring only once. Sequencing input: naive CD4+ T cells sorted from blood. These receptors all stem from a man aged 25-40 years in good health. The CDR3 runs from the conserved cysteine through the conserved F or W. Each record gives: J gene, V gene, CDR3 length, D gene, clone size, CDR3 DNA, CDR3 protein. The D gene is left open where the match is weak. Clone size is shown for a subset of rows, as once, few, many or a class of expanded clone.

>TRBJ1-4|TRBV6-1|14|.|once
TGTGCCAGCAGACTCGACAGAACTAATGAAAAACTGTTTTTT
CASRLDRTNEKLFF
>TRBJ2-4|TRBV29-1|18|.|.
TGCAGGAGACCTTGGGCGGGCCTACCCCCCCTAGCCAAAAACATTCAGTACTTC
CRRPWAGLPPLAKNIQYF
>TRBJ2-3|TRBV6-1|16|TRBD2|once
TGTGCCAGCAGTGAATCCGGCGGGGGGTTCACAGATACGCAGTATTTT
CASSESGGGFTDTQYF
>TRBJ2-2|TRBV9|16|.|.
TGTGCCAGCAGCGGGTTAGGGGGGATGAACACCGGGGAGCTGTTTTTT
CASSGLGGMNTGELFF
>TRBJ2-3|TRBV7-2|16|TRBD2|.
TGTGCCAGCAGCTTAATGGTAGCGGGAGGTTTAGATACGCAGTATTTT
CASSLMVAGGLDTQYF
>TRBJ2-5|TRBV5-5|14|.|.
TGTGCCAGCAGCTCGATGGGACGTCGAGAGACCCAGTACTTC
CASSSMGRRETQYF
>TRBJ2-2|TRBV5-1|16|TRBD2|.
TGCGCCAGCAGCTTGGATCCAGCGGGAGGGTCCGGGGAGCTGTTTTTT
CASSLDPAGGSGELFF
>TRBJ1-5|TRBV5-1|15|TRBD1|.
TGCGCCAGCAGCTTCGGGACAGGGACAAATCAGCCCCAGCATTTT
CASSFGTGTNQPQHF
>TRBJ2-2|TRBV11-3|14|.|.
TGTGCCAGCAGCGTGGGGGGTGACACCGGGGAGCTGTTTTTT
CASSVGGDTGELFF
>TRBJ2-1|TRBV9|12|.|.
TGTGCCAGCAGCGTAGGGGTAGCCGGGTCGTTCTTC
CASSVGVAGSFF